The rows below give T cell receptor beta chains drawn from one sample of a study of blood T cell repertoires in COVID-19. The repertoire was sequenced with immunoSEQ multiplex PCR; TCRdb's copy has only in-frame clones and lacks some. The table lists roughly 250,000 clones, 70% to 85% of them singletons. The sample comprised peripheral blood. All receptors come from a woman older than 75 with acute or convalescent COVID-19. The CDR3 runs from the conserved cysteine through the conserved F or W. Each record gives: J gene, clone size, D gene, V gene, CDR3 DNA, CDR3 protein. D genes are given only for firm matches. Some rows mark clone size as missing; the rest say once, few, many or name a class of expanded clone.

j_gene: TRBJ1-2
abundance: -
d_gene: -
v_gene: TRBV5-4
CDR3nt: TGTGCCAGCAGCTTGGACACCAGGGGCTATGGCTACACCTTC
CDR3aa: CASSLDTRGYGYTF

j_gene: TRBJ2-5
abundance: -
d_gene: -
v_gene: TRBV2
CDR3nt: TGTGCCAGCACCGCGGGCAGACAAGAGACCCAGTACTTC
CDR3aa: CASTAGRQETQYF

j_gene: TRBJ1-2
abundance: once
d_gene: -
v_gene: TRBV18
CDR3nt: TGTGCCAGCTCAGAGGGCCGCCGGGGCTATGGCTACACCTTC
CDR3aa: CASSEGRRGYGYTF

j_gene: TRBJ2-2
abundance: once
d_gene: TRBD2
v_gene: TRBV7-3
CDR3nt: TGTGCCAGCGCTAGCGGGGGGCTAGGGAACACCGGGGAGCTGTTTTTT
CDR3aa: CASASGGLGNTGELFF

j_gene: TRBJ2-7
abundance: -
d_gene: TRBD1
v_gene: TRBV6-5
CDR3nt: TGTGCCAGCAGGTTGGGACAGACCTACGAGCAGTACTTC
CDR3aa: CASRLGQTYEQYF

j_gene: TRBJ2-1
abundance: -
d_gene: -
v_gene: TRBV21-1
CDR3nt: TGTGCCAGCAGCGATTCGAGGGGGGGTTGGAGCAATGAGCAGTTCTTC
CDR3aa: CASSDSRGGWSNEQFF

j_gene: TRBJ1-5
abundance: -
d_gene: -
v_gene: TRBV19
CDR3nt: TGTGCCAGTAGTATAGGGGCAGGGAGCAATCAGCCCCAGCATTTT
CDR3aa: CASSIGAGSNQPQHF

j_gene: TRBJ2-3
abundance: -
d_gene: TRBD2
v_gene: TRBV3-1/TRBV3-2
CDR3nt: TGTGCCAGCAGCCTAACTAGCGGGGGCACAGATACGCAGTATTTT
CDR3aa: CASSLTSGGTDTQYF

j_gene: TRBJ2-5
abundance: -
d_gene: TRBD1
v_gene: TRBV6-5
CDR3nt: TGTGCCAGCAGGAAGGGACAGGGGTACGCAGAGACCCAGTACTTC
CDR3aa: CASRKGQGYAETQYF

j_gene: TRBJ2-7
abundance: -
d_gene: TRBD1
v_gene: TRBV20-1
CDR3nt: TGCAGTGCACAGGGGGCGTACGAGCAGTACTTC
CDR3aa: CSAQGAYEQYF